This TCR beta chain was obtained from a study of T cell responses to AZD1222 COVID-19 vaccine. V gave up 1 base and J gave up 10 bases, with 13 bases separating them. The CDR3 totals 13 residues. The germline gives CDR1 SGHDT, CDR2 YYEEEE. A single count supports this clone. Some clones are missing from TCRdb's copy, which holds only in-frame ones; the method was immunoSEQ multiplex PCR. The profile shows approximately 190,000 clones, about 87% of them singletons. The J gene is TRBJ2-3, the V gene TRBV5-6; D is undetermined. The specimen was peripheral blood, collected on day 0 of MenACWY control vaccination. This clonotype was sampled from an adult in good health. The CDR3 reads CASSLKGRVAQYF. DNA for the CDR3: TGTGCCAGCAGCTTGAAGGGTCGGGTTGCGCAGTATTTT.